A single sample gave rise to the 6 T cell receptor beta chains below, sequenced in a study of blood T cell repertoires in COVID-19. The data were produced by immunoSEQ multiplex PCR, yet TCRdb's version contains in-frame clones alone and is incomplete. Of 120,000 or so clones listed, under 85% are singletons. The source material was peripheral blood. These receptors were obtained from a man in his fifties or sixties with acute or convalescent COVID-19.

The V gene is TRBV6-5, the J gene TRBJ2-7; D may be TRBD1 (5 bases). Trimming took off 0 bases at V and 2 bases at J, with 11 bases between the two ends. Germline V gives CDR1 MNHEY, CDR2 SVGAGI. The CDR3 covers 15 residues. The CDR3 loop reads CASSYSGAGPYEQYF. The CDR3 DNA follows: TGTGCCAGCAGTTACTCTGGGGCAGGGCCCTACGAGCAGTACTTC.

This sequence joins TRBV5-1 and TRBJ2-4; 7 bases agree with TRBD2. V lost 4 bases to trimming and J lost 6 bases; unmatched junction nucleotides: 10. The germline V gene encodes CDR1 SGHRS and CDR2 YFSETQ. The CDR3 extends over 15 amino acids. The CDR3 region has the DNA TGCGCCAGCAGCCCTTGGGAGGGAGAAGGAAACATTCAGTACTTC. This translates into CASSPWEGEGNIQYF.

The rearrangement links TRBV14 to TRBJ1-2; 9 nucleotides align to TRBD1. The CDR3 extends over 14 amino acids. The V gene's germline CDR1 is SGHDN and CDR2 FVKESK. V trimming: 3 bases; J trimming: 4 bases; junction bases outside the gene matches: 3. The CDR3 spells CASSHRQGVYGYTF. As DNA, the CDR3 is TGTGCCAGCAGCCACAGACAGGGGGTCTATGGCTACACCTTC.

This clone was found once. The chain employs TRBV7-3 and TRBJ2-3; perhaps TRBD2 as D (6 bases). The germline CDR1 and CDR2 sequences are SGHTA and FQGTGA. Between the trimmed V and J ends, which lost 1 base and 1 base, there was a span of 9 bases. CDR3 length: 15 amino acids. The CDR3 coding sequence is TGTGCCAGCAGCTTAATGCCTAGCGGCACAGATACGCAGTATTTT. This translates into CASSLMPSGTDTQYF.

The chain carries TRBV3-1 (or the pseudogene TRBV3-2) and TRBJ2-3, with 8 bases aligning to TRBD1. V dropped 7 bases and J dropped 0; count of bases not matched to a gene: 6. This CDR3 region has 15 residues. CDR1 is LGHDT, CDR2 YNNKEL, per germline (reference sequence). The CDR3 DNA sequence: TGTGCCAGCACCCCGACAGGGGCTAGCACAGATACGCAGTATTTT. As protein: CASTPTGASTDTQYF.

The chain combines TRBV7-3 with TRBJ2-7; TRBD2 matches 8 bases. The V segment lost 5 bases and the J segment 5 bases; nucleotides outside the gene matches: 20. Germline assignment: CDR1 SGHTA and CDR2 FQGTGA. This CDR3 has 18 residues. CDR3 nucleotide sequence: TGTGCCAGCAGCCCAGTCCTCCGGGGCAGCGGGAGTCGACACGAGCAGTACTTC. Its protein is CASSPVLRGSGSRHEQYF.